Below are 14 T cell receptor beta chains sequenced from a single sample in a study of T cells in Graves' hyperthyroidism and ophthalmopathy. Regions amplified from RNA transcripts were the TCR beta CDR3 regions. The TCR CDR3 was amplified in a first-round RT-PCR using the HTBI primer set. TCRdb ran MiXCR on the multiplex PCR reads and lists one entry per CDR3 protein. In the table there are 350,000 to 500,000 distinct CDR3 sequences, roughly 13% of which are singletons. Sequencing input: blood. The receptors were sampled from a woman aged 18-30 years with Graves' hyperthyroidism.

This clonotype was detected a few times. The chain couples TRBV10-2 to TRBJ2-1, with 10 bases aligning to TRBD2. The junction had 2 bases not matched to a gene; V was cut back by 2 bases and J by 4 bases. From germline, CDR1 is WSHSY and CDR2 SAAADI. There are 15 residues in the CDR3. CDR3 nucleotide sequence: TGCGCCAGCAGTGAGAGGACTAGCGGATACAATGAGCAGTTCTTC. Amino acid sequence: CASSERTSGYNEQFF.

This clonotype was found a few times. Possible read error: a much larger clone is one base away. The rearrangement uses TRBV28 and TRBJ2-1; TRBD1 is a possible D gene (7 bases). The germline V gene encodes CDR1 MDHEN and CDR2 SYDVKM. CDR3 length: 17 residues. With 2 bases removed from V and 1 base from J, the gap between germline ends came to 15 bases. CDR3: CASSLRTGAGSYNEQFF. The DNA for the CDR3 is TGTGCCAGCAGTTTAAGAACAGGGGCGGGGTCCTACAATGAGCAGTTCTTC. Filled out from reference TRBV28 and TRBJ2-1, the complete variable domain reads DVKVTQSSRYLVKRTGEKVFLECVQDMDHENMFWYRQDPGLGLRLIYFSYDVKMKEKGDIPEGYSVSREKKERFSLILESASTNQTSMYLCASSLRTGAGSYNEQFFGPGTRLTVL.

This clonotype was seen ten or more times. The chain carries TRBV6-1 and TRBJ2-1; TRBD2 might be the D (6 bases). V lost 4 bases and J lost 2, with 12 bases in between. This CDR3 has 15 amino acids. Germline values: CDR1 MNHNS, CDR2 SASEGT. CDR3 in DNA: TGTGCCAGCAGTGTACTGGCGGGGACCTACAATGAGCAGTTCTTC. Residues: CASSVLAGTYNEQFF.

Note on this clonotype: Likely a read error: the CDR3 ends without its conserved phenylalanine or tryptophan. CDR3 sequence (DNA): TGTGCCTGGAGTAGCCGGACCGCGGATGGGGCTTTCCTT. This sequence encodes CAWSSRTADGAFL. The chain employs TRBV30 and TRBJ1-1; D is ambiguous. The CDR3 is 13 residues long. V shed 2 bases and J shed 11 bases, with 18 bases lying between them. Germline V gene sequence: CDR1 GTSNPN, CDR2 SVGIG (reference sequence).

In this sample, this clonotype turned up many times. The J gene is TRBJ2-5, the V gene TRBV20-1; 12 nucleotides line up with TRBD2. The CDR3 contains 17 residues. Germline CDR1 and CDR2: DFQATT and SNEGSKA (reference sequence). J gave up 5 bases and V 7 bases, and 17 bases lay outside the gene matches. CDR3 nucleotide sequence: TGCAGTGTTATCTCCGGGACTAGCGGGCCTAGGGGCGAGACCCAGTACTTC. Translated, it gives CSVISGTSGPRGETQYF.

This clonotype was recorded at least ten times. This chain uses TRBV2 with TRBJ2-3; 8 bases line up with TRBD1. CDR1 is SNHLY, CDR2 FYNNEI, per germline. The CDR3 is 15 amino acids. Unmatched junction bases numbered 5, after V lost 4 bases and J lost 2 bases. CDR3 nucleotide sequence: TGTGCCAGCAGTGTGCCGGGACAGGACACAGATACGCAGTATTTT. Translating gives CASSVPGQDTDTQYF.

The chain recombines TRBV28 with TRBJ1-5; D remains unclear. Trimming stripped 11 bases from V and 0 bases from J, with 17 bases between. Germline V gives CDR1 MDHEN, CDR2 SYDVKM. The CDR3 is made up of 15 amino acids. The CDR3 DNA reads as TGTGCCCATCGTCGGGAGGGATCTAGCAATCAGCCCCAGCATTTT. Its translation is CAHRREGSSNQPQHF.

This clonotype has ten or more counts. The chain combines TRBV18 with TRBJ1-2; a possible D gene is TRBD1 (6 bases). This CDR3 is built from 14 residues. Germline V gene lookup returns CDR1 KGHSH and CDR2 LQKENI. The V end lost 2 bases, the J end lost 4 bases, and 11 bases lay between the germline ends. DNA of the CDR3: TGTGCCAGCTCACCAGTAAGGGGGACCTATGGCTACACCTTC. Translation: CASSPVRGTYGYTF.

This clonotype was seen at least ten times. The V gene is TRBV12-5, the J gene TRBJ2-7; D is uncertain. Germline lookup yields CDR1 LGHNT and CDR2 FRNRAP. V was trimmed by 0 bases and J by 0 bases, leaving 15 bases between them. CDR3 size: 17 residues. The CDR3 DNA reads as TGTGCTAGTGGTTTGGTAATTAATACTTATAACTCCTACGAGCAGTACTTC. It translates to CASGLVINTYNSYEQYF.

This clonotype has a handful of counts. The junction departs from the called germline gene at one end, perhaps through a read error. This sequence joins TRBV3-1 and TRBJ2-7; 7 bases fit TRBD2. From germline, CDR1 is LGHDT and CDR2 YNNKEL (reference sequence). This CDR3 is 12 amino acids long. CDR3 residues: CASSGIRGEQCF. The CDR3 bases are TGCGCCAGCAGCGGGATACGGGGCGAGCAGTGCTTC.

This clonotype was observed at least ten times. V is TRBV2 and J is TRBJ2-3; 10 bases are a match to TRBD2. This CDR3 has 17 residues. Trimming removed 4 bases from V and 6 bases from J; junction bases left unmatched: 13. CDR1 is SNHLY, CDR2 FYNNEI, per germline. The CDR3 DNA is TGTGCCAGCAGTGTTAGCGGGAGGCCGAAAAGGGATGATACGCAGTATTTT. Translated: CASSVSGRPKRDDTQYF.

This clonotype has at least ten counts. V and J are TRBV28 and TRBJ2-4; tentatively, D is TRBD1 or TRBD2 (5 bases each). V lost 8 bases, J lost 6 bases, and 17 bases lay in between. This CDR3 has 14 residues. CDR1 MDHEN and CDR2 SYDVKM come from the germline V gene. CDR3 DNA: TGTGCCAGCGGGGGACCGGGGAAGGGAAACATTCAGTACTTC. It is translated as CASGGPGKGNIQYF.

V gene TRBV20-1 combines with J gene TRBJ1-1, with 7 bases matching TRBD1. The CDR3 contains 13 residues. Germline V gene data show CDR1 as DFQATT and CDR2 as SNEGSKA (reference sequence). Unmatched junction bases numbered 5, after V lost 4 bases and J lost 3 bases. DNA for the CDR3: TGCAGTGCTAAAGGGGGCAAGGACACTGAAGCTTTCTTT. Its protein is CSAKGGKDTEAFF.

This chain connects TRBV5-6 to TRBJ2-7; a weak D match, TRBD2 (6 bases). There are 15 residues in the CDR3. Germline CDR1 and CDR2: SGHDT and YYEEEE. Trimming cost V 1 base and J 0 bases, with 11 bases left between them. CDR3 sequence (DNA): TGTGCCAGCAGCTTGATTGGCGGGGTCTCCTACGAGCAGTACTTC. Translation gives CASSLIGGVSYEQYF.